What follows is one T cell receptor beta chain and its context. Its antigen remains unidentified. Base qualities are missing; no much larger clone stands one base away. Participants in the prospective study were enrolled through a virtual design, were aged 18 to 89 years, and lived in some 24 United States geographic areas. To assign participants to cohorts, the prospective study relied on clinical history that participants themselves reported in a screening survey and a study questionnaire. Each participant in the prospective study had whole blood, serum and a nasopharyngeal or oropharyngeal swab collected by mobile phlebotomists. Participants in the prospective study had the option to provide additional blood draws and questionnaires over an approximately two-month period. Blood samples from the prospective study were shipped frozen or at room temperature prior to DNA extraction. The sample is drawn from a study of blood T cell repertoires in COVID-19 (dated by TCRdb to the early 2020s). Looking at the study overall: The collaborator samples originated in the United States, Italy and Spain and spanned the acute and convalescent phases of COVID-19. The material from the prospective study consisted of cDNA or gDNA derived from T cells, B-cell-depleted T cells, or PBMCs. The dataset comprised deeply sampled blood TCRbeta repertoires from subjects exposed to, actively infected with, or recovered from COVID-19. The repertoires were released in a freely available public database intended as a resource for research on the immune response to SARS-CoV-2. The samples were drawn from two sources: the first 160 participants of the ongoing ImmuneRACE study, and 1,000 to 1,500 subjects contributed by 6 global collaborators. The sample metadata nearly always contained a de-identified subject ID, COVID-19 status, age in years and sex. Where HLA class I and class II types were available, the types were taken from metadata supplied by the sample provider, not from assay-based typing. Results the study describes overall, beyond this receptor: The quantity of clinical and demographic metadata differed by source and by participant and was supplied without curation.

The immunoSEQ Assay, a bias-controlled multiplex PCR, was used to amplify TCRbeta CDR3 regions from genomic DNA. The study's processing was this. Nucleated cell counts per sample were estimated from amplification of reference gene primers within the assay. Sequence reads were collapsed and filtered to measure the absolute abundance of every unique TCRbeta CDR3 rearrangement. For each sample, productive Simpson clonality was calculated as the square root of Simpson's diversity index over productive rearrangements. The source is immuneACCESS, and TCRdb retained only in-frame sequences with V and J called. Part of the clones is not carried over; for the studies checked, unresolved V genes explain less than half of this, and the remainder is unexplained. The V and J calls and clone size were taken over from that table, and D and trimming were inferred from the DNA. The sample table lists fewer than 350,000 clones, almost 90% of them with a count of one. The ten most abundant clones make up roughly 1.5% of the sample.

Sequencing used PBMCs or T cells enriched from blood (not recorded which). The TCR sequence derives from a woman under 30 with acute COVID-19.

This receptor has the CDR3 CAWKRRGQETQYF. The bases are TGTGCCTGGAAACGCAGGGGTCAAGAGACCCAGTACTTC. The sequence is built from TRBV30 and TRBJ2-5, and the D gene may be TRBD1, 6 bases matching. The germline V gene (reference sequence) supplies CDR1 GTSNPN and CDR2 SVGIG. The V end loses 4 bases and the J end loses 2 bases, and a stretch of 11 bases separates them. The CDR3 has 13 amino acids, counting the end cysteine and phenylalanine. Only the CDR3 region is kept as DNA, spanning 39 bases read in frame from base 1.